Listed below are T cell receptor beta chains from one sample, sequenced in a study of graft-versus-host responses after intestinal transplantation. No antigen is known for these receptors. TCRdb keeps only in-frame clones here, not all; method: immunoSEQ multiplex PCR. The sample yields approximately 50,000 clones, around 85% seen once. The starting material was unstimulated CD4+ T cells sorted from spleen or lymph node cells, obtained before transplant. These TCRs come from a human donor who was the organ donor for an intestinal transplant. Each CDR3 is given with its conserved first and last residue. The order of the fields is clone size, V gene, D gene, J gene, CDR3 protein, CDR3 DNA. A D gene is named only where the DNA matches it firmly. Size values are once, few and many counts, or a class for expanded clones, and some rows have none.

.	TRBV19	TRBD2	TRBJ2-1	CASSSPQRGPYNEQFF	TGTGCCAGTAGTAGCCCCCAGCGGGGACCCTACAATGAGCAGTTCTTC
.	TRBV19	.	TRBJ1-6	CASSMAGYNSPLHF	TGTGCCAGTAGTATGGCCGGCTATAATTCACCCCTCCACTTT
once	TRBV6-1	.	TRBJ2-3	CASRATSDTQYF	TGTGCCAGCAGAGCGACATCAGATACGCAGTATTTT
.	TRBV10-3	.	TRBJ1-2	CAISDRGGYTF	TGTGCCATCAGTGACAGGGGAGGCTACACCTTC
.	TRBV4-3	.	TRBJ1-5	CASSQLLGDGQPQHF	TGCGCCAGCAGCCAGCTTCTGGGGGATGGACAGCCCCAGCATTTT
.	TRBV18	.	TRBJ2-2	CASSPPGTNTGELFF	TGTGCCAGCTCACCACCCGGGACAAACACCGGGGAGCTGTTTTTT
.	TRBV28	.	TRBJ1-2	CASSSTSWGYTF	TGTGCCAGCAGTTCTACCTCTTGGGGCTACACCTTC
.	TRBV7-9	.	TRBJ2-3	CASSRTEFTDTQYF	TGTGCCAGCAGTCGGACGGAGTTCACAGATACGCAGTATTTT
.	TRBV27	TRBD1	TRBJ2-1	CASSPGTGCNEQFF	TGTGCCAGCAGTCCCGGGACAGGCTGCAATGAGCAGTTCTTC
.	TRBV5-5	.	TRBJ1-1	CASSSRTEAFF	TGTGCCAGCAGCTCGAGAACCGAAGCTTTCTTT
.	TRBV30	TRBD1	TRBJ1-4	CAWSNRGPDEKLFF	TGTGCCTGGAGCAACAGGGGGCCCGATGAAAAACTGTTTTTT
.	TRBV14	.	TRBJ1-4	CASSQINEKLFF	TGTGCCAGCAGCCAAATTAATGAAAAACTGTTTTTT
.	TRBV5-6	.	TRBJ1-2	CASSLQGLYGYTF	TGTGCCAGCAGCTTGCAGGGATTATATGGCTACACCTTC
few	TRBV5-5	TRBD1	TRBJ1-2	CASSPQGAIGYTF	TGTGCCAGCAGCCCACAGGGGGCGATCGGCTACACCTTC
.	TRBV6-1	.	TRBJ2-3	CASRNQGVSTDTQYF	TGTGCCAGCAGGAACCAGGGCGTTAGCACAGATACGCAGTATTTT
.	TRBV2	TRBD1	TRBJ2-3	CASKWDRGGTDTQYF	TGTGCCAGCAAATGGGACAGGGGAGGCACAGATACGCAGTATTTT
.	TRBV29-1	TRBD1	TRBJ1-3	CSVTGQGDIGNTIYF	TGCAGCGTCACGGGACAGGGGGATATCGGAAACACCATATATTTT
.	TRBV6-5	.	TRBJ2-3	CATFGAGSTDTQYF	TGTGCCACCTTCGGCGCAGGGTCCACAGATACGCAGTATTTT
.	TRBV25-1	TRBD1	TRBJ1-1	CASSGQGYTEAFF	TGTGCCAGCAGTGGACAGGGATACACTGAAGCTTTCTTT
.	TRBV19	.	TRBJ2-7	CASSIRDTSSYEQYF	TGTGCCAGTAGTATCCGGGACACGAGCTCCTACGAGCAGTACTTC
.	TRBV7-2	TRBD2	TRBJ2-4	CASSLGGLAGVGKNIQYF	TGTGCCAGCAGCTTAGGAGGACTAGCGGGAGTTGGGAAAAACATTCAGTACTTC
.	TRBV19	.	TRBJ1-5	CASSVRGSGSNQPQHF	TGTGCCAGTAGTGTTAGGGGGAGTGGTAGCAATCAGCCCCAGCATTTT
.	TRBV15	.	TRBJ1-2	CATSRAIGSPYGYTF	TGTGCCACCAGCAGAGCCATTGGGTCTCCATATGGCTACACCTTC
.	TRBV6-1	TRBD1	TRBJ1-2	CASTETGGNGYTF	TGTGCCAGCACTGAAACAGGGGGGAATGGCTACACCTTC
once	TRBV19	.	TRBJ1-1	CASSIFEGEAFF	TGTGCCAGTAGTATCTTCGAGGGAGAAGCTTTCTTT
few	TRBV6-1	.	TRBJ1-2	CASSATIDIAGYTF	TGTGCCAGCAGTGCTACTATCGACATTGCCGGCTACACCTTC
.	TRBV7-6	.	TRBJ2-3	CASSLKPGQGTDTQYF	TGTGCCAGCAGCCTCAAACCGGGGCAGGGCACAGATACGCAGTATTTT
.	TRBV4-1	TRBD2	TRBJ2-1	CASSQDPRGGYNEQFF	TGCGCCAGCAGCCAAGATCCCCGCGGGGGCTACAATGAGCAGTTCTTC
.	TRBV6-5	TRBD1	TRBJ1-2	CASSYQWTGKGYTF	TGTGCCAGCAGTTACCAATGGACAGGGAAAGGCTACACCTTC
.	TRBV7-2	TRBD1	TRBJ1-2	CASSPTWDSYGYTF	TGTGCCAGCAGCCCGACGTGGGACAGCTATGGCTACACCTTC
.	TRBV6-1	.	TRBJ2-2	CASRADYGWSRELFF	TGTGCCAGCAGGGCCGACTATGGGTGGTCCAGGGAGCTGTTTTTT
.	TRBV25-1	.	TRBJ2-7	CASSERGNRHEQYF	TGTGCCAGCAGTGAACGGGGAAATCGGCACGAGCAGTACTTC
medium-sized	TRBV19	TRBD2	TRBJ2-7	CASSIKQGLAGVYEQYF	TGTGCCAGTAGTATAAAACAGGGACTAGCGGGAGTCTACGAGCAGTACTTC